One and the same sample provided the 16 T cell receptor beta chains below, sequenced in a study of T cells in Graves' hyperthyroidism and ophthalmopathy. Amplified regions were TCR beta CDR3 sequences from RNA transcripts. First-round RT-PCR targeting the TCR CDR3 was performed with the HTBI primer set. TCRdb independently ran MiXCR on the multiplex PCR reads; one entry per CDR3 protein. The profile shows about 620,000 distinct CDR3 sequences, under 20% of them singletons. Sequencing input: blood. All receptors come from a woman aged 25 to 39 with Graves' hyperthyroidism.

This clonotype has at least ten counts. This chain links TRBV6-1 with TRBJ1-1; unclear D gene. Germline loops: CDR1 MNHNS, CDR2 SASEGT. There are 12 residues in the CDR3. V lost 2 bases and J 5 bases, leaving 6 bases between the germline ends. The DNA of the CDR3 is TGTGCCAGCAGTGAAAGGCAAACTGAAGCTTTCTTT. Its translation is CASSERQTEAFF.

This clonotype has only a few counts. This CDR3 reads CASKGGGQGAQPQHF. The CDR3 DNA follows: TGTGCCAGTAAAGGCGGGGGGCAGGGGGCTCAGCCCCAGCATTTT. This chain joins TRBV19 and TRBJ1-5; 8 bases are shared with TRBD1. The CDR3 runs 15 residues. Germline assignment: CDR1 LNHDA and CDR2 SQIVND (reference sequence). V was clipped by 7 bases and J by 6 bases; unmatched bases: 11.

The table lists this clonotype with a few counts. The chain is built from TRBV20-1 and TRBJ2-5; D possibly corresponds to TRBD1 (6 bases). The CDR3 extends over 13 amino acids. V was clipped by 7 bases and J by 3 bases, with 15 bases between them. Germline V lookup: CDR1 DFQATT, CDR2 SNEGSKA (reference sequence). The CDR3 DNA follows: TGCAGTGTTCACCGGACAGAGAAAGAGACCCAGTACTTC. Translating gives CSVHRTEKETQYF.

The chain's CDR3 is CASSPSPGQGAYEQYF. The DNA of the CDR3 is TGCGCCAGCAGCCCGTCGCCGGGACAGGGGGCTTACGAGCAGTACTTC. This sequence joins TRBV4-1 and TRBJ2-7; 12 bases fit TRBD1. Germline CDR1 reads MGHRA; CDR2 reads YSYEKL. J was trimmed by 4 bases and V by 4 bases; bases with no gene match: 8. This CDR3 comprises 16 residues.

This clonotype was picked up many times. The chain links TRBV11-2 to TRBJ2-1, with 7 bases lining up with TRBD2. Germline CDR1 reads SGHAT; CDR2 reads FQNNGV. J was trimmed by 3 bases and V by 1 base; bases with no gene match: 3. The CDR3 extends over 15 amino acids. The CDR3 region has the DNA TGTGCCAGCAGCTTAGTTCCTAGCGGCTACAATGAGCAGTTCTTC. Encoded protein: CASSLVPSGYNEQFF.

In its sample, this clonotype was seen many times. This chain connects TRBV7-2 to TRBJ2-7; 7 bases map to TRBD1. V shed 0 bases and J 7 bases; nucleotides not matched to a gene: 9. CDR3 length: 15 amino acids. The V gene's germline CDR1 is SGHTA and CDR2 FQGNSA. CDR3 residues: CASSLADRVSAEQYF. For the CDR3, the DNA is TGTGCCAGCAGCTTAGCCGACAGGGTGAGTGCTGAGCAGTACTTC. The whole variable domain, filled in from reference TRBV7-2 and TRBJ2-7, reads GAGVSQSPSNKVTEKGKDVELRCDPISGHTALYWYRQSLGQGLEFLIYFQGNSAPDKSGLPSDRFSAERTGGSVSTLTIQRTQQEDSAVYLCASSLADRVSAEQYFGPGTRLTVT.

J is TRBJ2-1 and V is TRBV5-1, with 7 bases lining up with TRBD2. This CDR3 contains 16 residues. The V segment lost 1 base and the J segment 7 bases; nucleotides outside the gene matches: 11. From germline, CDR1 is SGHRS and CDR2 YFSETQ. CDR3 amino acids: CASSLRPGTKSNEQFF. CDR3 in DNA: TGCGCCAGCAGCTTGAGGCCCGGGACTAAGTCGAATGAGCAGTTCTTC. The entire variable domain, with the rest obtained from reference TRBV5-1 and TRBJ2-1, is as follows: KAGVTQTPRYLIKTRGQQVTLSCSPISGHRSVSWYQQTPGQGLQFLFEYFSETQRNKGNFPGRFSGRQFSNSRSEMNVSTLELGDSALYLCASSLRPGTKSNEQFFGPGTRLTVL.

This clonotype was seen more than once but under ten times. The V and J genes are TRBV5-6 and TRBJ1-2; no definite D call. The germline CDR1 and CDR2 sequences are SGHDT and YYEEEE. The CDR3 contains 14 residues. V was shortened by 4 bases and J by 1 base, with 11 bases between the two germline ends. CDR3 DNA sequence: TGTGCCAGCAGCCTTCCGGGGTTTAACTATGGCTACACCTTC. Translating gives CASSLPGFNYGYTF.

In its sample, this clonotype was seen a few times. The chain couples TRBV9 to TRBJ2-1; maybe TRBD2 (5 bases). The CDR3 contains 15 residues. CDR1 and CDR2 from the germline V gene are SGDLS and YYNGEE. Trimming left V 3 bases short and J 4 bases short, with 14 bases between. The CDR3 DNA follows: TGTGCCAGCAGCGCAGAGGACTGGGAATACAATGAGCAGTTCTTC. It translates to CASSAEDWEYNEQFF.

Only a few counts were recorded for this clonotype. V and J are TRBV7-9 and TRBJ2-2; D is perhaps TRBD1 or TRBD2 (5 bases each). V was clipped by 1 base and J by 5 bases, with 8 bases between them. The CDR3 spans 14 residues. Germline V gene data show CDR1 as SEHNR and CDR2 as FQNEAQ (reference sequence). The chain's CDR3 is CASSLGDRTGELFF. The CDR3 coding sequence is TGTGCCAGCAGCTTAGGGGACCGGACCGGGGAGCTGTTTTTT.

The J gene is TRBJ1-4, the V gene TRBV6-1; D is possibly TRBD1 (6 bases). Trimming removed 7 bases at V and 6 bases at J, with 15 bases between. CDR1 and CDR2 (germline): MNHNS, SASEGT. The CDR3 has 14 residues. CDR3 in amino acids: CASTFQGWDEKLFF. The CDR3 DNA follows: TGTGCCAGCACCTTCCAGGGGTGGGATGAAAAACTGTTTTTT.

V and J are TRBV5-4 and TRBJ1-5; perhaps TRBD1 as D (6 bases). Between the trimmed V and J ends, which lost 2 bases and 5 bases, there was a span of 11 bases. CDR1 and CDR2 from the germline V gene are SGHNT and YYREEE (reference sequence). The CDR3 spans 14 residues. The CDR3 sequence: CASSLQGRDQPQHF. DNA for the CDR3: TGTGCCAGCAGCTTACAGGGAAGGGATCAGCCCCAGCATTTT.

This clonotype has only one observation. The chain joins TRBV9 to TRBJ1-4; no clear D. Germline V gene lookup returns CDR1 SGDLS and CDR2 YYNGEE. The CDR3 totals 14 residues. The CDR3: CAEVRGFDGEKLFF. In nucleotides, the CDR3 is TGTGCTGAGGTGCGGGGTTTCGACGGGGAAAAACTGTTTTTT.

This clonotype was recorded at least ten times. The rearrangement links TRBV20-1 to TRBJ1-5; the D is unclear. The CDR3 is 14 residues long. Looked up from germline, CDR1 is DFQATT and CDR2 is SNEGSKA (reference sequence). V lost 5 bases and J 5 bases, leaving 16 bases between the germline ends. The chain's CDR3 is CSASPGGSDQPQHF. CDR3 nucleotide sequence: TGCAGTGCTTCCCCCGGCGGTTCCGATCAGCCCCAGCATTTT.

This clonotype appeared many times. The chain is built from TRBV28 and TRBJ2-7, with 9 bases aligning to TRBD2. CDR1 is MDHEN, CDR2 SYDVKM, per germline. There are 15 residues in the CDR3. Trimming removed 2 bases from V and 3 bases from J; junction bases left unmatched: 5. CDR3 DNA sequence: TGTGCCAGCAGTTTAAGGACTAGCGCTCTCTACGAGCAGTACTTC. It specifies CASSLRTSALYEQYF.

The chain has TRBV7-2 and TRBJ2-3; no clear D gene. The CDR3 is made up of 17 amino acids. Per the germline V gene, CDR1 is SGHTA and CDR2 is FQGNSA. Trimming left V 1 base short and J 0 bases short, with 14 bases between. CDR3 coding DNA: TGTGCCAGCAGCTTAGGTATCCGGGTCCGTAGCACAGATACGCAGTATTTT. Amino acid sequence: CASSLGIRVRSTDTQYF.